This note documents a single T cell receptor beta chain sequence. Its antigen remains unknown. PCR amplification relied on 60 Vbeta primers (plus 13 Jbeta primers). The table came from immunoSEQ multiplex PCR; TCRdb's copy has only in-frame clones and leaves some out. The repertoire includes roughly 160,000 clones, around 88% of them detected once, and 0.75% to 0.95% sits in the top ten. The data stem from a study of cytomegalovirus exposure and HLA in healthy donors. Trimming shortened V by 2 bases and J by 3 bases, and 5 bases separated the two germline ends. Germline CDR1 and CDR2: ENHRY and SYGVKD. This CDR3 region has 12 residues. Overall study results and limits: Association of a missense DCLRE1C variant with TCR beta V- and J-gene trimming was reported in a later analysis.

This TCR derives from a woman aged 25 to 39 in good health and CMV-seronegative. V usage is TRBV10-3 and J usage is TRBJ2-7; no definite D call. Sequencing input: PBMCs. The CDR3 DNA reads TGTGCCATCAGTGAGCACAGCTACGAGCAGTACTTC. Translated, it gives CAISEHSYEQYF.